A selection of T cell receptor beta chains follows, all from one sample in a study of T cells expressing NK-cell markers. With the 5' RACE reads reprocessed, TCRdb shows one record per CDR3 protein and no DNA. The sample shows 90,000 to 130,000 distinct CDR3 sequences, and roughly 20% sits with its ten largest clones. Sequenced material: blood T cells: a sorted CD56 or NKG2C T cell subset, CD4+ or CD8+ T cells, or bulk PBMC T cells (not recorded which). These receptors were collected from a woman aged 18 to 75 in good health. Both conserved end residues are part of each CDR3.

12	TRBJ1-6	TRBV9	CASGTGDSPLHF
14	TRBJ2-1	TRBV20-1	CSAKGLSSYNEQFF
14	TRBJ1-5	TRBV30	CAWGGDAYNQPQHF
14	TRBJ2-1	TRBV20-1	CSARVTNSYNEQFF
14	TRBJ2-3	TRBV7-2	CASQLASGTDTQYF
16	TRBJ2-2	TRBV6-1	CASSAPGPGNTGELFF
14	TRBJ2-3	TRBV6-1	CASSPGGPADTQYF
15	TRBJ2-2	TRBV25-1	CASSPPHRGTGELFF
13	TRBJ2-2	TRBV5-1	CASSSVDTGELFF
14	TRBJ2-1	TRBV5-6	CASSLLGFYNEQFF
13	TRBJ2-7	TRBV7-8	CASSGRTGYEQYF
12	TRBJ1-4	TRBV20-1	CSATTGESRLFF
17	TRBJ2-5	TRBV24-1	CATSDRGTSGSMKTQYF
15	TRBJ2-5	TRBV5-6	CASSLAPGQQETQYF
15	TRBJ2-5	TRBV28	CASSLLLAGAETQYF
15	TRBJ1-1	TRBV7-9	CASSLWEGPNTEAFF